The sequence of this TCR beta chain was determined in a study of cytomegalovirus exposure and HLA in healthy donors. This PCR relied on a set of 60 Vbeta primers and 13 Jbeta primers. Clones were sequenced by immunoSEQ multiplex PCR, and TCRdb holds only the in-frame ones, with some missing. The sample has about 120,000 clones; approximately 80% are singletons. Study-wide results and caveats: Highly shared sequence variants in one cluster were likely a sequencing artifact. Rarity marked most TCR sequences, yet some public TCRs occurred in many donors. Most of the TCR beta V segments (in an earlier analysis) were productive either about 87% or about 30% of the time.

Looked up from germline, CDR1 is SGHTA and CDR2 is FQGNSA. Trimming took 7 bases from V and 0 from J, leaving 6 bases between them. The CDR3 runs to 12 residues. In the case of this clone: The antigen remains unidentified.

The clonotype was recovered from a female donor in good health and CMV-seronegative. The chain has TRBV7-2 and TRBJ1-2; D remains ambiguous. The sequencing sample was made of PBMCs. CDR3 coding DNA: TGTGCCAGCACCACAGCTAACTATGGCTACACCTTC. Its protein product is CASTTANYGYTF.